This TCR beta chain was sequenced during a study of blood T cell repertoires in COVID-19. V lost 4 bases to trimming and J lost 7 bases, with 10 bases between them. The CDR3 consists of 12 residues. From germline, CDR1 is LGHDT and CDR2 YNNKEL (reference sequence). Here immunoSEQ multiplex PCR was the method, and the copy in TCRdb shows in-frame clones only, minus some. In the table there are 150,000 or so clones, around 80% of which are singletons. The chain joins TRBV3-1 (or the pseudogene TRBV3-2) to TRBJ1-2, with D uncertain. The receptor was isolated from a woman in her fifties or sixties with acute or convalescent COVID-19. The sample comprised peripheral blood. CDR3 sequence (DNA): TGTGCCAGCAGCCCCGCCCCGGGTGGCTACACCTTC. Translating it yields CASSPAPGGYTF.